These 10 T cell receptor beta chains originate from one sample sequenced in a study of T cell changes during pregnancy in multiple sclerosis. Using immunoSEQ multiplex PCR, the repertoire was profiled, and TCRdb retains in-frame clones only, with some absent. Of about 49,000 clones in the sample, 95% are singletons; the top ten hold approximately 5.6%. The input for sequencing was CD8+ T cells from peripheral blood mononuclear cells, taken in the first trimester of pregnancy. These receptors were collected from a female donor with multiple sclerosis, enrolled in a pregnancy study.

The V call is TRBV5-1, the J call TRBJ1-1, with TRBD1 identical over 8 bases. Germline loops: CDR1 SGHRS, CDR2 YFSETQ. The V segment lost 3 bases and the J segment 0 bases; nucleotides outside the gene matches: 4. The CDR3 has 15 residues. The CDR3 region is CASSSWDRMNTEAFF. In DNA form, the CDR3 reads TGCGCCAGCAGCTCCTGGGACAGGATGAACACTGAAGCTTTCTTT.

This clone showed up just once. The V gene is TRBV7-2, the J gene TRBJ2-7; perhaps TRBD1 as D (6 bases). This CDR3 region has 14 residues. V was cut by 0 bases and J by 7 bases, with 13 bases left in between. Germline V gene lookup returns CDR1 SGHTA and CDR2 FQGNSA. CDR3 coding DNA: TGTGCCAGCAGCTTAGCTGGGGGCACGGGGGAGCAGTACTTC. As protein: CASSLAGGTGEQYF.

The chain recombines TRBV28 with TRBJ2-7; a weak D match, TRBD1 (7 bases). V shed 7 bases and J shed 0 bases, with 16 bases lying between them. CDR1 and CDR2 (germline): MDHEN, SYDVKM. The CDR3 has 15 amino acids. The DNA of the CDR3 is TGTGCCAGCAAACCCGCGGGACAGCTCTCCTACGAGCAGTACTTC. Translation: CASKPAGQLSYEQYF.

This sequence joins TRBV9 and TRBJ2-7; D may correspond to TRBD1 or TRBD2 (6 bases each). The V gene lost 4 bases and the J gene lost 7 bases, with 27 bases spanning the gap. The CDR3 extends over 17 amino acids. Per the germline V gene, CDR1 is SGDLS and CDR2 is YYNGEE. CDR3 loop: CASSLGGAGGSLQEQYF. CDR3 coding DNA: TGTGCCAGCAGCCTAGGGGGTGCCGGGGGAAGCCTCCAGGAGCAGTACTTC.

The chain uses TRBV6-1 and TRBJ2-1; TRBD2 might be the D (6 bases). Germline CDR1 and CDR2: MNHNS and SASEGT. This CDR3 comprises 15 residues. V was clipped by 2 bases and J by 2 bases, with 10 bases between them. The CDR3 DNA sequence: TGTGCCAGCAGTGAAACGGGAGCAGCCTACAATGAGCAGTTCTTC. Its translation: CASSETGAAYNEQFF.

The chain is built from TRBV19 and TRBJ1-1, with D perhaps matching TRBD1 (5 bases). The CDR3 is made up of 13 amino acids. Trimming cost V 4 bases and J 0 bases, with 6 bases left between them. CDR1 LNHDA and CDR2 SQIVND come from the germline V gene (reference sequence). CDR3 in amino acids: CASSTDMNTEAFF. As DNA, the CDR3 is TGTGCCAGTAGTACGGACATGAACACTGAAGCTTTCTTT.

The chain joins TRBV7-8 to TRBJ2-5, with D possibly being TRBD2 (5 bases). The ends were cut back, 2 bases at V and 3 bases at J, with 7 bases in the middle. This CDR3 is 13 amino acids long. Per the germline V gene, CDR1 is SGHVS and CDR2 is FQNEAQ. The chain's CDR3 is CASSLRGKETQYF. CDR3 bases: TGTGCCAGCAGCTTAAGAGGGAAAGAGACCCAGTACTTC.

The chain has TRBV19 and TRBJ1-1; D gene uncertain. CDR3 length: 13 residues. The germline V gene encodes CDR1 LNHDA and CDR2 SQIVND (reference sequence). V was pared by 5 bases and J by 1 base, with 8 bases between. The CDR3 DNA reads TGTGCCAGTAGTTTCCGACAGAACACTGAAGCTTTCTTT. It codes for CASSFRQNTEAFF.

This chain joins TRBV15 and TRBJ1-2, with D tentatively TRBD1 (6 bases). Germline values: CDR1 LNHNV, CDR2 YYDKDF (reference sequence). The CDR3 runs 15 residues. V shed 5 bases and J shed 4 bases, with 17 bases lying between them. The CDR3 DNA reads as TGTGCCACCAGCGCGAGCCGAGGACAGCTCTATGGCTACACCTTC. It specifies CATSASRGQLYGYTF.

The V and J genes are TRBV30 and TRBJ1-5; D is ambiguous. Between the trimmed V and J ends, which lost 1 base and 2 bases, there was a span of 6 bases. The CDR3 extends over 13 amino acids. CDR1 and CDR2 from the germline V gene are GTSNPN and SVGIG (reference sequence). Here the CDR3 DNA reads TGTGCCTGGAGTGACATTGGCAATCAGCCCCAGCATTTT. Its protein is CAWSDIGNQPQHF.